The rows below give T cell receptor beta chains drawn from one sample of a study of tumor-infiltrating lymphocytes in primary liver carcinoma. TCRdb processed the multiplex PCR reads anew with MiXCR; each CDR3 protein has one entry. Here the sample spans about 35,000 distinct CDR3 sequences, under 75% being singletons. The specimen sequenced was liver tumor tissue from sampling region 4. The source of these receptors is a man aged 35-49 years with primary liver carcinoma and hepatitis B virus infection. The CDR3 runs from the conserved cysteine through the conserved F or W. The D gene is left open where the match is weak. Size is omitted from some rows. Given values are once, few, many or a class for expanded clones.

j_gene: TRBJ2-3
d_gene: .
v_gene: TRBV12-3/TRBV12-4
abundance: .
CDR3aa: CASSPRMTRGNMSNTRYF
CDR3nt: TGTGCCAGCAGTCCAAGAATGACTAGAGGGAATATGTCAAATACGCGGTATTTT

j_gene: TRBJ2-1
d_gene: TRBD1
v_gene: TRBV4-2
abundance: .
CDR3aa: CATCHAGGQGNNEQFF
CDR3nt: TGTGCCACCTGCCACGCCGGGGGACAGGGTAACAATGAGCAGTTCTTC

j_gene: TRBJ2-7
d_gene: .
v_gene: TRBV7-9
abundance: .
CDR3aa: CASSRGEDHYF
CDR3nt: TGCGCCAGCAGCCGCGGAGAGGACCACTACTTC

j_gene: TRBJ1-1
d_gene: TRBD1
v_gene: TRBV6-2/TRBV6-3
abundance: once
CDR3aa: CASRDSVDTEAFF
CDR3nt: TGTGCCAGCCGGGACAGCGTAGATACTGAAGCTTTCTTT

j_gene: TRBJ2-3
d_gene: .
v_gene: TRBV10-2
abundance: .
CDR3aa: CASSEGASGRTDTQYF
CDR3nt: TGCGCCAGCAGTGAGGGAGCTAGTGGCCGCACAGATACGCAGTATTTT

j_gene: TRBJ1-5
d_gene: .
v_gene: TRBV5-8
abundance: .
CDR3aa: CANSLAGHQPQHF
CDR3nt: TGTGCTAACAGCTTGGCAGGGCACCAGCCCCAGCATTTT

j_gene: TRBJ2-1
d_gene: TRBD2
v_gene: TRBV28
abundance: .
CDR3aa: CASSLYHFPELAEHNEEFF
CDR3nt: TGTGCCAGCAGTTTATACCACTTTCCGGAACTAGCGGAGCACAATGAGGAGTTCTTC

j_gene: TRBJ2-7
d_gene: .
v_gene: TRBV11-2
abundance: .
CDR3aa: CVSSLARGPFDYVQYF
CDR3nt: TGTGTCAGCAGCTTAGCAAGGGGCCCCTTTGACTACGTGCAGTACTTC

j_gene: TRBJ2-5
d_gene: .
v_gene: TRBV4-1
abundance: medium-sized
CDR3aa: CASSQEGRGETQYF
CDR3nt: TGCGCCAGCAGCCAAGAAGGGCGCGGGGAGACCCAGTACTTC

j_gene: TRBJ1-3
d_gene: .
v_gene: TRBV28
abundance: .
CDR3aa: CASSPLIGTGNTIYF
CDR3nt: TGTGCCAGTAGCCCTTTGATAGGAACTGGAAACACCATATATTTT

j_gene: TRBJ2-1
d_gene: TRBD2
v_gene: TRBV10-3
abundance: .
CDR3aa: CAISGGLGASGSGNEQLF
CDR3nt: TGTGCCATCAGTGGGGGGCTCGGGGCTAGCGGGAGCGGCAATGAGCAACTCTTC

j_gene: TRBJ2-7
d_gene: .
v_gene: TRBV7-9
abundance: .
CDR3aa: CANNLDFYEQYF
CDR3nt: TGTGCCAACAACCTCGACTTCTACGAGCAGTACTTC

j_gene: TRBJ2-7
d_gene: .
v_gene: TRBV11-1
abundance: .
CDR3aa: CAWGKRSYEQYF
CDR3nt: TGTGCCTGGGGGAAGCGATCCTACGAGCAGTACTTC

j_gene: TRBJ1-2
d_gene: .
v_gene: TRBV6-1
abundance: .
CDR3aa: CASSTPLYGYIF
CDR3nt: TGTGCCAGCAGTACCCCCCTATATGGCTACATATTC

j_gene: TRBJ2-7
d_gene: TRBD1
v_gene: TRBV9
abundance: .
CDR3aa: CASSAQTGGYEQYF
CDR3nt: TGTGCCAGCAGCGCCCAGACAGGGGGCTACGAGCAGTACTTC

j_gene: TRBJ1-1
d_gene: .
v_gene: TRBV28
abundance: .
CDR3aa: CTSSSGPVTGGRTEAFF
CDR3nt: TGTACCAGCAGTTCTGGCCCCGTTACAGGCGGGAGGACTGAAGCTTTCTTT

j_gene: TRBJ2-6
d_gene: .
v_gene: TRBV28
abundance: .
CDR3aa: CASSLLGSGTNILTF
CDR3nt: TGTGCCAGCAGTTTACTTGGCTCTGGGACCAACATCCTGACTTTC

j_gene: TRBJ2-1
d_gene: .
v_gene: TRBV5-1
abundance: .
CDR3aa: CASSLREGNSGGAYNGQFF
CDR3nt: TGTGCCAGCAGCTTGCGAGAAGGGAATAGCGGAGGGGCCTACAATGGGCAGTTCTTC

j_gene: TRBJ2-3
d_gene: .
v_gene: TRBV29-1
abundance: .
CDR3aa: CSVRTGGGDTHYF
CDR3nt: TGCAGCGTCCGGACTGGGGGCGGAGATACACATTATTTT

j_gene: TRBJ2-5
d_gene: .
v_gene: TRBV11-2
abundance: .
CDR3aa: CASSPPGTQVGKETQYF
CDR3nt: TGTGCCAGCAGCCCTCCCGGGACGCAGGTGGGGAAAGAGACCCAGTACTTC

j_gene: TRBJ2-7
d_gene: .
v_gene: TRBV7-8
abundance: .
CDR3aa: CASSFTSIYEQYF
CDR3nt: TGTGCCAGCAGTTTTACTAGCATCTACGAGCAGTACTTC

j_gene: TRBJ2-3
d_gene: .
v_gene: TRBV11-1
abundance: .
CDR3aa: CASNSIRTYTQYF
CDR3nt: TGCGCCAGCAACTCGATCCGAACGTATACGCAGTATTTT

j_gene: TRBJ2-2
d_gene: .
v_gene: TRBV4-3
abundance: .
CDR3aa: CASSSKLPAQNTGELFF
CDR3nt: TGCGCCAGCAGCTCCAAGTTGCCGGCCCAGAACACCGGGGAGCTGTTTTTT

j_gene: TRBJ2-7
d_gene: TRBD2
v_gene: TRBV29-1
abundance: .
CDR3aa: CRDGTSGRSGEQYF
CDR3nt: TGTAGAGACGGGACTAGCGGAAGGTCTGGGGAGCAGTACTTC

j_gene: TRBJ2-5
d_gene: TRBD1
v_gene: TRBV11-2
abundance: few
CDR3aa: CASSLIGGEGETQYF
CDR3nt: TGTGCCAGCAGCTTAATAGGGGGCGAGGGAGAGACGCAATACTTC

j_gene: TRBJ2-1
d_gene: .
v_gene: TRBV28
abundance: .
CDR3aa: CAISRDLAYNEQFF
CDR3nt: TGTGCCATCAGTCGGGACTTGGCCTACAATGAACAGTTCTTC

j_gene: TRBJ2-2
d_gene: TRBD1
v_gene: TRBV28
abundance: .
CDR3aa: CASSARTGSTGELFF
CDR3nt: TGTGCCAGCAGTGCGAGGACAGGGAGCACAGGGGAGCTGTTTTTT

j_gene: TRBJ2-2
d_gene: .
v_gene: TRBV24-1
abundance: .
CDR3aa: CTTRDLMDTGELFF
CDR3nt: TGTACCACTAGAGATTTGATGGACACCGGGGAGCTGTTTTTT

j_gene: TRBJ2-1
d_gene: TRBD2
v_gene: TRBV6-5
abundance: .
CDR3aa: CASSLREVVYNDLFF
CDR3nt: TGTGCCAGCAGTTTGCGGGAGGTCGTCTACAACGATCTGTTCTTC

j_gene: TRBJ2-3
d_gene: TRBD2
v_gene: TRBV29-1
abundance: .
CDR3aa: CSVESGAGITDTQCF
CDR3nt: TGCAGCGTCGAGAGCGGGGCCGGCATCACAGATACGCAGTGTTTT

j_gene: TRBJ2-5
d_gene: .
v_gene: TRBV5-5
abundance: .
CDR3aa: CASSLNTEIQYF
CDR3nt: TGTGCCAGCAGCTTGAATACAGAGATCCAGTACTTC

j_gene: TRBJ2-7
d_gene: .
v_gene: TRBV20-1
abundance: once
CDR3aa: CNARDRGNPYERYF
CDR3nt: TGCAATGCTAGAGATCGGGGAAACCCCTACGAGCGGTACTTC

j_gene: TRBJ1-1
d_gene: .
v_gene: TRBV6-6
abundance: .
CDR3aa: CASSYLEAEAFF
CDR3nt: TGTGCCAGCAGTTACTTGGAGGCTGAAGCTTTCTTT

j_gene: TRBJ2-6
d_gene: .
v_gene: TRBV4-3
abundance: .
CDR3aa: CASSRGAGSGANILTF
CDR3nt: TGCGCCAGCAGCCGAGGTGCCGGCTCTGGGGCCAACATCCTGACTTTC

j_gene: TRBJ2-7
d_gene: .
v_gene: TRBV29-1
abundance: .
CDR3aa: CSAMTSGTGTLYDQYF
CDR3nt: TGCAGCGCCATGACATCCGGGACCGGCACTCTCTACGATCAGTACTTC

j_gene: TRBJ1-5
d_gene: .
v_gene: TRBV11-2
abundance: .
CDR3aa: CASGSGSGENQPQHF
CDR3nt: TGTGCCAGCGGCTCCGGGTCAGGAGAAAATCAGCCCCAGCATTTT

j_gene: TRBJ2-7
d_gene: TRBD1
v_gene: TRBV5-4
abundance: .
CDR3aa: CASSPTGTGIIEQYF
CDR3nt: TGTGCCAGCAGCCCGACCGGGACAGGGATCATCGAGCAGTACTTC

j_gene: TRBJ2-1
d_gene: .
v_gene: TRBV4-2
abundance: .
CDR3aa: CASSQDWMTGRFYNEQFF
CDR3nt: TGTGCCAGCAGCCAAGATTGGATGACAGGCAGATTCTACAATGAGCAGTTCTTC

j_gene: TRBJ2-7
d_gene: .
v_gene: TRBV12-3/TRBV12-4
abundance: .
CDR3aa: CASSLGCRYEQHF
CDR3nt: TGTGCCAGCAGTTTAGGTTGCAGGTATGAGCAGCACTTC

j_gene: TRBJ1-2
d_gene: TRBD1
v_gene: TRBV29-1
abundance: once
CDR3aa: CNLASRLQGAFGYTF
CDR3nt: TGCAACCTGGCCTCCCGCCTACAGGGGGCTTTTGGCTACACCTTC

j_gene: TRBJ2-4
d_gene: TRBD2
v_gene: TRBV11-1
abundance: .
CDR3aa: CASTFPGISGTNNIRYF
CDR3nt: TGTGCCAGCACCTTTCCCGGGATTAGCGGGACCAATAACATTCGGTACTTC

j_gene: TRBJ2-3
d_gene: TRBD2
v_gene: TRBV6-4
abundance: .
CDR3aa: CASSDSTSGSTDTQCF
CDR3nt: TGTGCCAGCAGTGATTCGACTAGCGGGAGCACAGATACGCAGTGTTTT

j_gene: TRBJ2-3
d_gene: TRBD2
v_gene: TRBV4-2
abundance: .
CDR3aa: CASSQVLGTRGGTWYF
CDR3nt: TGTGCCAGCAGCCAAGTTTTGGGGACTAGGGGCGGTACGTGGTATTTT

j_gene: TRBJ2-3
d_gene: .
v_gene: TRBV6-6
abundance: few
CDR3aa: CASSFGSGNQLQYF
CDR3nt: TGTGCCAGCAGTTTTGGCAGCGGCAATCAGCTCCAGTATTTT

j_gene: TRBJ2-1
d_gene: TRBD1
v_gene: TRBV5-1
abundance: .
CDR3aa: CAGGTGHDNEQFF
CDR3nt: TGCGCCGGTGGGACAGGCCATGACAATGAGCAGTTCTTC

j_gene: TRBJ1-1
d_gene: .
v_gene: TRBV18
abundance: many
CDR3aa: CASSPGWTEAFF
CDR3nt: TGTGCCAGCTCACCAGGGTGGACTGAAGCTTTCTTT